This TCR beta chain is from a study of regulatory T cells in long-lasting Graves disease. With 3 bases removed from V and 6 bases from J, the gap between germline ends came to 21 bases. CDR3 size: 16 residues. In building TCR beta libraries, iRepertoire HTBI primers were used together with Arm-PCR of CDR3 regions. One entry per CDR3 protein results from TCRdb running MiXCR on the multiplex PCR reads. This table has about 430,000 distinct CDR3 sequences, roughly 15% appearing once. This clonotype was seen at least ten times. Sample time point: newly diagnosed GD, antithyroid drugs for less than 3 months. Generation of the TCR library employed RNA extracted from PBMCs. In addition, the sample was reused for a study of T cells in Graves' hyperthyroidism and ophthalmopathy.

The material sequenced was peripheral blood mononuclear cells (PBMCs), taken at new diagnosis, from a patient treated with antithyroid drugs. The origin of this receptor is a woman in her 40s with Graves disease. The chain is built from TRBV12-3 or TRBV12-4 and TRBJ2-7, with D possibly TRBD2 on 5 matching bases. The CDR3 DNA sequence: TGTGCCAGCAGTTTCTCTCCGGACTTACGAGGGATCGAGCAGTACTTC. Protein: CASSFSPDLRGIEQYF.